Listed below are T cell receptor beta chains from one sample, sequenced in a study of CD8 T cells in ankylosing spondylitis. TCRdb used MiXCR to reprocess the 5' RACE reads, holding one entry per CDR3 protein. The profile shows over 200,000 distinct CDR3 sequences, approximately 20% of them singletons. Sequenced input: blood, either unsorted or a sorted T cell fraction (not recorded which). The receptors stem from a male donor with ankylosing spondylitis. CDR3s include the opening cysteine and the closing phenylalanine or tryptophan. Each record gives: D gene, J gene, V gene, clone size, CDR3 DNA, CDR3 protein. D genes are given only for firm matches. Rows give clone size only sometimes, using once, few, many, or a class for an expanded clone.

D: -; J: TRBJ2-2; V: TRBV12-3/TRBV12-4; size: many; DNA: TGTGCCAGCAGTGGTTCGGTAACCGGGGAGCTGTTTTTT; CDR3: CASSGSVTGELFF
D: TRBD2; J: TRBJ2-1; V: TRBV7-2; size: -; DNA: TGTGCCAGCAGCTTTAGCGGGGGGGCCCTCCCCGGCCCCTACAATGAGCAGTTCTTC; CDR3: CASSFSGGALPGPYNEQFF
D: -; J: TRBJ2-5; V: TRBV20-1; size: few; DNA: TGCAGTGCTAGATCCCGGAGATCAGGGGAGACCCAGTACTTC; CDR3: CSARSRRSGETQYF
D: -; J: TRBJ2-7; V: TRBV11-2; size: -; DNA: TGTGCCAGCAGCTTAGATCCCTCGGAGCAGTACTTC; CDR3: CASSLDPSEQYF
D: -; J: TRBJ2-7; V: TRBV6-1; size: few; DNA: TGTGCCAGCAGCATGTTACAGGGAAGTAATCGCGACGAGCAGTACTTC; CDR3: CASSMLQGSNRDEQYF
D: -; J: TRBJ2-7; V: TRBV20-1; size: -; DNA: TGCAGTGCTCAGGCTAGCTCCACCTACGAGCAGTACTTC; CDR3: CSAQASSTYEQYF
D: TRBD1; J: TRBJ1-1; V: TRBV5-1; size: -; DNA: TGCGCCAGCAGCTTTGGGACAGGGCTTGAAGCTTTCTTT; CDR3: CASSFGTGLEAFF
D: -; J: TRBJ2-1; V: TRBV6-2/TRBV6-3; size: -; DNA: TGTGCCAGCAGTGACCTAGCGAGCCCCTACAATGAGCAGTTCTTC; CDR3: CASSDLASPYNEQFF
D: -; J: TRBJ1-6; V: TRBV4-1; size: few; DNA: TGCGCCAGCAGCTTAGGGTCCGATAATAATTCACCCCTCCACTTT; CDR3: CASSLGSDNNSPLHF
D: -; J: TRBJ1-4; V: TRBV28; size: -; DNA: TGTGCCAGCAGTTTCGAGGGTGAAAAACTGTTTTTT; CDR3: CASSFEGEKLFF
D: TRBD2; J: TRBJ2-7; V: TRBV10-3; size: many; DNA: TGTGCCATCAGTCACCCCGGGACTAGCGGCTACGAGCAGTACTTC; CDR3: CAISHPGTSGYEQYF
D: -; J: TRBJ1-1; V: TRBV10-3; size: -; DNA: TGTGCCATCAGTGGGGGGACGGCCAACCGGGCCACTGAAGCTTTCTTT; CDR3: CAISGGTANRATEAFF
D: -; J: TRBJ2-7; V: TRBV19; size: -; DNA: TGTGCCAGTAGTATAGACACAGAGTACGAGCAGTACTTC; CDR3: CASSIDTEYEQYF
D: -; J: TRBJ2-7; V: TRBV7-9; size: -; DNA: TGTGCCAGCAGCCGCCACAGGGAACACTCCTACGAGCAGTACTTC; CDR3: CASSRHREHSYEQYF
D: -; J: TRBJ1-5; V: TRBV15; size: few; DNA: TGTGCCACCAGCAGAGACAGGGGCACCAATCAGCCCCAGCATTTT; CDR3: CATSRDRGTNQPQHF
D: TRBD1; J: TRBJ2-7; V: TRBV30; size: -; DNA: TGTGCCTGGGACAGGACAGGGGGCTTCGACGAGCAGTACTTC; CDR3: CAWDRTGGFDEQYF
D: TRBD1; J: TRBJ2-1; V: TRBV12-3/TRBV12-4; size: few; DNA: TGTGCCAGCACTTCGGACAGGAGTTACAATGAGCAGTTCTTC; CDR3: CASTSDRSYNEQFF
D: TRBD2; J: TRBJ2-3; V: TRBV4-1; size: -; DNA: TGCGCCAGCAGCCAAGTCCGGACTAGCCCAGATACGCAGTATTTT; CDR3: CASSQVRTSPDTQYF
D: -; J: TRBJ1-1; V: TRBV20-1; size: few; DNA: TGCAGTTCTCCCCCAGGGATTTGGGATGAAGCTTTCTTT; CDR3: CSSPPGIWDEAFF
D: -; J: TRBJ2-1; V: TRBV9; size: -; DNA: TGTGCCAGCAGCGTCGGCGGTCGCGGGGACAATGAGCAGTTCTTC; CDR3: CASSVGGRGDNEQFF
D: -; J: TRBJ1-5; V: TRBV7-2; size: -; DNA: TGTGCCAGCAGCCTGGACACCCATGGGAATCAGCCCCAGCATTTT; CDR3: CASSLDTHGNQPQHF
D: TRBD2; J: TRBJ2-5; V: TRBV11-2; size: few; DNA: TGTGCCAGCAGCCCAACCCGGGGACTAGCGGGGGGGGGAGAGACCCAGTACTTC; CDR3: CASSPTRGLAGGGETQYF
D: -; J: TRBJ2-7; V: TRBV6-2/TRBV6-3; size: few; DNA: TGTGCCAGCAGCATACAGGGAGGCGAGCAGTACTTC; CDR3: CASSIQGGEQYF
D: TRBD1; J: TRBJ2-5; V: TRBV28; size: few; DNA: TGTGCCAGCAGTCCTTGGGACAGGGCTAAAGAGACCCAGTACTTC; CDR3: CASSPWDRAKETQYF
D: -; J: TRBJ2-1; V: TRBV30; size: -; DNA: TGTGCCTGGAGTGAGGACAGAAACTACAATGAGCAGTTCTTC; CDR3: CAWSEDRNYNEQFF
D: -; J: TRBJ2-7; V: TRBV5-6; size: many; DNA: TGTGCCAGCAGCTTGATGGGGTACGAGCAGTACTTC; CDR3: CASSLMGYEQYF
D: -; J: TRBJ2-7; V: TRBV12-3/TRBV12-4; size: -; DNA: TGTGCCAGCAGTTTCGACTACCAGGCTTACGAGCAGTACTTC; CDR3: CASSFDYQAYEQYF
D: -; J: TRBJ2-5; V: TRBV27; size: few; DNA: TGTGCCAGCAGCACACCACCGGAGACCCAGTACTTC; CDR3: CASSTPPETQYF
D: TRBD1; J: TRBJ2-1; V: TRBV7-9; size: few; DNA: TGTGCCAGCAGCCTCGGGACAGGGGTCTACAATGAGCAGTTCTTC; CDR3: CASSLGTGVYNEQFF
D: -; J: TRBJ2-2; V: TRBV6-5; size: -; DNA: TGTGCCAGCAGTTACATGGTTCCTAACACCGGGGAGCTGTTTTTT; CDR3: CASSYMVPNTGELFF
D: -; J: TRBJ2-7; V: TRBV4-3; size: -; DNA: TGCGCCAGCAGCCAAGATGGGGCTAGCGATTACGAGCAGTACTTC; CDR3: CASSQDGASDYEQYF
D: -; J: TRBJ2-2; V: TRBV5-1; size: few; DNA: TGCGCCAGCAGCCTACCGCGGGCCGGAGACTTTGACACCGGGGAGCTGTTTTTT; CDR3: CASSLPRAGDFDTGELFF
D: TRBD1; J: TRBJ1-2; V: TRBV5-1; size: few; DNA: TGCGCCAGCAGCGCTGGGACAGCCCACAGCTACACCTTC; CDR3: CASSAGTAHSYTF
D: -; J: TRBJ2-1; V: TRBV5-1; size: many; DNA: TGCGCCAGCAGCTTGACGGACACCTACAATGAGCAGTTCTTC; CDR3: CASSLTDTYNEQFF
D: -; J: TRBJ2-7; V: TRBV20-1; size: few; DNA: TGCAGTGCCCAAACGGCTAATTCTTGGGAGCAGTACTTC; CDR3: CSAQTANSWEQYF
D: -; J: TRBJ2-5; V: TRBV12-3/TRBV12-4; size: -; DNA: TGTGCCAGCAGTCCCTTCCGGCCCCCAGAGACCCAGTACTTC; CDR3: CASSPFRPPETQYF
D: -; J: TRBJ1-1; V: TRBV10-3; size: few; DNA: TGTGCCATCAGTGAGTCTCTTGGGGTGGGTACTGAAGCTTTCTTT; CDR3: CAISESLGVGTEAFF
D: TRBD2; J: TRBJ2-1; V: TRBV14; size: few; DNA: TGTGCCAGCAGCGTCGGGACTTCCTCGGGGGGGCAGTTCTTC; CDR3: CASSVGTSSGGQFF
D: -; J: TRBJ1-1; V: TRBV6-1; size: -; DNA: TGTGCCAGCAGTGAAGACGCCTGGGGCACTGAAGCTTTCTTT; CDR3: CASSEDAWGTEAFF
D: -; J: TRBJ2-1; V: TRBV3-1; size: few; DNA: TGTGCCAGCAGCCCAACGACCGGTGAGCAGTTCTTC; CDR3: CASSPTTGEQFF
D: -; J: TRBJ2-1; V: TRBV5-1; size: many; DNA: TGCGCCAGCAGCGACGGCCTGGGGTCACAGATGAGCGATGAGCAGTTCTTC; CDR3: CASSDGLGSQMSDEQFF
D: TRBD1; J: TRBJ2-1; V: TRBV14; size: -; DNA: TGTGCCAGCAGCCAAGCAGGGGGCGTCTCCTACAATGAGCAGTTCTTC; CDR3: CASSQAGGVSYNEQFF
D: -; J: TRBJ2-5; V: TRBV3-1; size: -; DNA: TGTGCCAGCAGCCAAGAGGGTATGGAGACCCAGTACTTC; CDR3: CASSQEGMETQYF
D: -; J: TRBJ2-2; V: TRBV30; size: -; DNA: TGTGCCCGTGTGGCAGGGAACACCGGGGAGCTGTTTTTT; CDR3: CARVAGNTGELFF
D: TRBD2; J: TRBJ2-1; V: TRBV28; size: few; DNA: TGTGCCAGCACCCTCCGAGGTCGGACTAGCGCGTTCTACAATGAGCAGTTCTTC; CDR3: CASTLRGRTSAFYNEQFF
D: TRBD2; J: TRBJ2-7; V: TRBV12-3/TRBV12-4; size: few; DNA: TGTGCCAGCACCCTGGGCGGGGGGGCCTGGGAGCAGTACTTC; CDR3: CASTLGGGAWEQYF
D: TRBD1; J: TRBJ1-3; V: TRBV5-1; size: -; DNA: TGCGCCAGCAGCCCGGACAGGGGGCTCGGAAACACCATATATTTT; CDR3: CASSPDRGLGNTIYF